A single sample gave rise to the 12 T cell receptor beta chains below, sequenced in a study of spatial heterogeneity in lung cancer. Time point reported: sample taken at primary tumor resection. Whole RNA from tumor, nontumor lung or frozen PBMC was sequenced unsorted. One entry per CDR3 protein results from TCRdb running MiXCR on the 5' RACE reads. The sample includes tens of thousands of distinct CDR3 sequences, roughly an eighth seen only once; the top ten take 4.5% to 5.5%. This sample comprised PBMCs, obtained at surgery. Every receptor here comes from a male donor with early-stage non-small cell lung cancer.

The chain carries TRBV6-2 or TRBV6-3 and TRBJ2-7; maybe TRBD2 (6 bases). The CDR3 extends over 14 amino acids. Trimming stripped 8 bases from V and 0 bases from J, with 14 bases between. Germline V gene lookup returns CDR1 MNHEY and CDR2 SVGEGT. The CDR3 region is CASVSSVSSYEQYF. CDR3 DNA: TGTGCCAGCGTCTCTAGCGTTTCCTCCTACGAGCAGTACTTC.

The rearrangement links TRBV3-1 to TRBJ1-1; D is ambiguous. This CDR3 comprises 14 residues. CDR1 LGHDT and CDR2 YNNKEL come from the germline V gene (reference sequence). V shed 5 bases and J shed 3 bases, with 13 bases lying between them. CDR3 sequence (DNA): TGTGCCAGCAGCTTCCATTTGCGGGACACTGAAGCTTTCTTT. It encodes CASSFHLRDTEAFF. The variable domain in full, with the rest retrieved from reference TRBV3-1 and TRBJ1-1, is DTAVSQTPKYLVTQMGNDKSIKCEQNLGHDTMYWYKQDSKKFLKIMFSYNNKELIINETVPNRFSPKSPDKAHLNLHINSLELGDSAVYFCASSFHLRDTEAFFGQGTRLTVV.

This clonotype was seen a handful of times. This chain links TRBV5-8 with TRBJ1-5, with a weak D call TRBD1 (5 bases). This CDR3 has 15 residues. Germline CDR1 SGHTS, CDR2 YDEGEE. V dropped 0 bases and J dropped 4 bases, with 11 bases sitting between them. CDR3 protein: CASSLGLSGNQPQHF. The CDR3 nucleotides read TGTGCCAGCAGCTTGGGTTTGTCAGGGAATCAGCCCCAGCATTTT.

This clonotype appeared a few times. The chain uses TRBV20-1 and TRBJ2-7; no firm D call. This CDR3 has 15 amino acids. The V end was cut by 0 bases, the J end by 1 base, with 13 bases between. Germline values: CDR1 DFQATT, CDR2 SNEGSKA (reference sequence). DNA of the CDR3: TGCAGTGCTAGAGACGACTCTGGGGTTTCCTACGAGCAGTACTTC. Translating it yields CSARDDSGVSYEQYF.

The sample holds many counts of this clonotype. The chain recombines TRBV28 with TRBJ1-1, with D unresolved. Germline CDR1 MDHEN, CDR2 SYDVKM. V was pared by 6 bases and J by 3 bases, with 17 bases between. The CDR3 loop spans 15 amino acids. The CDR3 bases are TGTGCCAGCAGCCCGAGCGCGGGTAGTCACACTGAAGCTTTCTTT. This codes for CASSPSAGSHTEAFF.

This clonotype has only a few counts. The gene calls are TRBV29-1 and TRBJ2-7, with 7 bases aligning to TRBD1. The CDR3 is 15 residues long. Germline CDR1 SQVTM, CDR2 ANQGSEA. V lost 1 base and J lost 5; bases outside the gene matches: 11. The CDR3 DNA reads as TGCAGCGTTGAAGGTACCGGGACAGCTGTCAACGAGCAGTACTTC. Its translation: CSVEGTGTAVNEQYF.

V gene TRBV2 combines with J gene TRBJ1-4; no reliable D call. CDR1 and CDR2 from the germline V gene are SNHLY and FYNNEI. The CDR3 is made up of 14 amino acids. The V end lost 6 bases, the J end lost 0 bases, and 8 bases lay between the germline ends. The CDR3 reads CASRLRATNEKLFF. As DNA, the CDR3 is TGTGCCAGCAGACTCAGAGCAACTAATGAAAAACTGTTTTTT.

The chain combines TRBV5-1 with TRBJ2-4; 7 nucleotides match TRBD1. Trimming took 3 bases from V and 5 from J; bases not matched to a gene: 8. Per the germline V gene, CDR1 is SGHRS and CDR2 is YFSETQ. The CDR3 spans 15 residues. Here the CDR3 reads CASSSQGGIQNIQYF. The DNA for the CDR3 is TGCGCCAGCAGCTCCCAAGGGGGCATCCAAAACATTCAGTACTTC.

This clonotype was picked up a small number of times. The chain employs TRBV6-2 or TRBV6-3 and TRBJ2-4, with 7 nucleotides matching TRBD2. The CDR3 sequence is 15 residues long. Germline V gives CDR1 MNHEY, CDR2 SVGEGT. Unmatched junction bases numbered 8, after V lost 5 bases and J lost 4 bases. The DNA of the CDR3 is TGTGCCAGCAGTCCTGAGGAAGCGGGGAAAAACATTCAGTACTTC. Its translation is CASSPEEAGKNIQYF.

The rearrangement joins TRBV2 to TRBJ2-1; no firm D call. The V end lost 2 bases, the J end lost 6 bases, and 2 bases lay between the germline ends. The CDR3 spans 11 residues. Germline-derived CDR1 and CDR2 are SNHLY and FYNNEI. CDR3 coding DNA: TGTGCCAGCAGTGAAAGCAATGAGCAGTTCTTC. It specifies CASSESNEQFF.

This clonotype has more than one count but fewer than ten. The chain employs TRBV12-3 or TRBV12-4 and TRBJ2-5, with a tentative D call TRBD2 (5 bases). Trimming pared 7 bases from V and 8 bases from J, leaving 14 bases between. The CDR3 runs to 12 residues. In DNA form, the CDR3 reads TGTGCCAGCATGCAGCCCGAGGGAACCCAGTACTTC. This sequence encodes CASMQPEGTQYF.

The J gene is TRBJ1-1, the V gene TRBV5-1; D is ambiguous. The germline CDR1 and CDR2 sequences are SGHRS and YFSETQ. The CDR3 totals 14 residues. V was trimmed by 4 bases and J by 5 bases, leaving 15 bases between them. For the CDR3, the DNA is TGCGCCAGCAGCCAGCAACTCCCGGGGACTGAAGCTTTCTTT. This encodes CASSQQLPGTEAFF.